This T cell receptor (beta chain) emerged from a study of T cell changes during pregnancy in multiple sclerosis. The CDR3 spans 13 residues. TCRdb keeps only in-frame clones here, not all; method: immunoSEQ multiplex PCR. The data show 50,000 to 65,000 clones, about 93% seen once. This sample comprised CD8+ T cells from peripheral blood mononuclear cells, obtained in the second trimester of pregnancy. This TCR was recovered from a female donor with multiple sclerosis, enrolled in a pregnancy study. The gene calls are TRBV12-2 and TRBJ1-2; the table's D call, TRBD1, has no DNA check behind it. TRBV12-2 is designated a pseudogene. The CDR3 nucleotides are TGTGCAATAAGACCACCCAGGGCCTATGGCTACACCTTC. Translation: CAIRPPRAYGYTF.